This T cell receptor beta chain was sequenced during a study of T cells after yellow fever vaccination. Study observations and caveats: Clones from primary vaccination mostly reappeared after the booster (roughly 97% CD4, approximately 86% CD8).

Template switching by 5'RACE produced TCR cDNA, adding a universal primer site and UMIs. A single record per CDR3 protein comes from TCRdb applying MiXCR to the 5' RACE reads. The repertoire holds tens of thousands of distinct CDR3 sequences, with around 3.3% as singletons. This clonotype was recorded many times. V lost 3 bases, J lost 4 bases, and 22 bases lay in between. CDR1 SGHRS and CDR2 YFSETQ come from the germline V gene. CDR3 length: 17 residues. This TCR derives from a man aged 18 to 35 who received the YFV17D yellow fever vaccine. The chain uses TRBV5-1 and TRBJ1-2; D is undetermined. Sequencing was performed on PBMCs, either bulk or a sorted T-cell subset (CD4+, CD8+, memory, or dextramer-sorted; not recorded which), taken roughly 46 days after the first yellow fever vaccination. CDR3 sequence reads: CASSWTPGRAEVYGYTF. CDR3 sequence (DNA): TGCGCCAGCAGCTGGACTCCCGGACGGGCAGAAGTCTATGGCTACACCTTC.